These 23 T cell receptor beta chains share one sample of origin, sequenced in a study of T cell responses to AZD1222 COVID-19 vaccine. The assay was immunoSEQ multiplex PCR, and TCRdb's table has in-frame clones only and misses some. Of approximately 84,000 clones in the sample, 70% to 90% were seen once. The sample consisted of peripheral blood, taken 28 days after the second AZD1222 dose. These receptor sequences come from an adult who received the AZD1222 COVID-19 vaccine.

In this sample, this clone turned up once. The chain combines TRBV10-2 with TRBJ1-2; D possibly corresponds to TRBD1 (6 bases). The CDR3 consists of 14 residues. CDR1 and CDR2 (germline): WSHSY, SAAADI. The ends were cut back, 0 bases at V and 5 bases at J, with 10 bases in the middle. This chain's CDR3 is CASSESVTGYGYTF. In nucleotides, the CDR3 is TGCGCCAGCAGTGAGTCGGTTACAGGGTATGGCTACACCTTC.

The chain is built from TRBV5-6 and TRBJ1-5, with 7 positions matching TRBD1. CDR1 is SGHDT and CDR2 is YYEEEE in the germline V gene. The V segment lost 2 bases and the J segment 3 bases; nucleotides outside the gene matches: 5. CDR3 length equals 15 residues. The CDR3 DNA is TGTGCCAGCAGCTTCTTCGGGACAGACAATCAGCCCCAGCATTTT. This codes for CASSFFGTDNQPQHF.

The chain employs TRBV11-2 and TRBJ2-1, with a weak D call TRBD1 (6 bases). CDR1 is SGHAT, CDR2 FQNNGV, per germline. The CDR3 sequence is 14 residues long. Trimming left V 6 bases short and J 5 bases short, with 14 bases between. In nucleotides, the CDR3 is TGTGCCAGCAGTGGTGGACAGATAGACAATGAGCAGTTCTTC. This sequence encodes CASSGGQIDNEQFF.

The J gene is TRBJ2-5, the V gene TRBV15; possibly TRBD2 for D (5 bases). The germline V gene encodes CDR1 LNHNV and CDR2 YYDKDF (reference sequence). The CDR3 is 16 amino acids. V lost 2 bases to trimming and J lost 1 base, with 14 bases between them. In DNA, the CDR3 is TGTGCCACCAGCAGAAAATCCGGACTGGTCCAAGAGACCCAGTACTTC. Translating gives CATSRKSGLVQETQYF.

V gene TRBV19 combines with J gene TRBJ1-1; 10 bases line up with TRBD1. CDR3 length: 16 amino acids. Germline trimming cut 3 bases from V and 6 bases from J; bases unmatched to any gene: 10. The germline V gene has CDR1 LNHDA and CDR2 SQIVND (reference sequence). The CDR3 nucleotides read TGTGCCAGTAGTATGGGTTGGACAGGGGGATTGGCTGAAGCTTTCTTT. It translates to CASSMGWTGGLAEAFF.

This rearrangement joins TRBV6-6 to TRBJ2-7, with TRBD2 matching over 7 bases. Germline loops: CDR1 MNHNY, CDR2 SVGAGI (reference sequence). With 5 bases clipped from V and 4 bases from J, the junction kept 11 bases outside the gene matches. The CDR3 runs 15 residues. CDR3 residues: CASSVSSGEHYEQYF. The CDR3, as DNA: TGTGCCAGCAGTGTGTCAAGCGGGGAGCATTACGAGCAGTACTTC.

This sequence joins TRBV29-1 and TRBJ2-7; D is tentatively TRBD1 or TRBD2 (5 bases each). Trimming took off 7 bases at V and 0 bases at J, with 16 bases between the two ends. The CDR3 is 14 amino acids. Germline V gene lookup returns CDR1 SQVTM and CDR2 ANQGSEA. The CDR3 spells CSAGGTANSYEQYF. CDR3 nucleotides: TGCAGCGCTGGGGGTACGGCAAACTCCTACGAGCAGTACTTC.

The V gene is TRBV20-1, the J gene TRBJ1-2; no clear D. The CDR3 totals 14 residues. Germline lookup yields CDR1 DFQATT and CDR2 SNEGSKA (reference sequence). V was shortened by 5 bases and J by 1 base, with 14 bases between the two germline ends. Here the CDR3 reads CSAGVAGFNYGYTF. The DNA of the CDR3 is TGCAGTGCTGGTGTGGCTGGGTTTAACTATGGCTACACCTTC.

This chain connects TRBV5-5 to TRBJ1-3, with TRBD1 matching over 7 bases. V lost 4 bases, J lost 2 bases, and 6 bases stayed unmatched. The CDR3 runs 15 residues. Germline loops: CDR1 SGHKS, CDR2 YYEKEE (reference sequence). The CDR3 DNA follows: TGTGCCAGCAGCCCGGGACAGACCCCTGGAAACACCATATATTTT. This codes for CASSPGQTPGNTIYF.

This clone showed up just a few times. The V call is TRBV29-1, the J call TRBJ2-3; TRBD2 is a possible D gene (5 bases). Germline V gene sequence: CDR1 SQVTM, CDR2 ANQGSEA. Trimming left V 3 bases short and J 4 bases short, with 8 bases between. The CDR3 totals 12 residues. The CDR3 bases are TGCAGCGTTGAGTCGGGGTCAGATACGCAGTATTTT. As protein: CSVESGSDTQYF.

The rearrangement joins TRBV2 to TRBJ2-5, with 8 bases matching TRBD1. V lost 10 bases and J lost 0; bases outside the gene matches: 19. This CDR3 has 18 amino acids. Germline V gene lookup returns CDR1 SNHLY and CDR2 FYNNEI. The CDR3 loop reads CATSLRTGRWGHQETQYF. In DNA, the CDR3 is TGTGCCACGTCGCTCAGGACAGGGAGGTGGGGGCACCAAGAGACCCAGTACTTC.

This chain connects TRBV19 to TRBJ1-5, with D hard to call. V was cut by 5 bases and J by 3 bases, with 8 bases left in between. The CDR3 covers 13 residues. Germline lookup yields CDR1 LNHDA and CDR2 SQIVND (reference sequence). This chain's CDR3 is CASSLAFNQPQHF. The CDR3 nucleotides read TGTGCCAGTAGTCTCGCATTCAATCAGCCCCAGCATTTT. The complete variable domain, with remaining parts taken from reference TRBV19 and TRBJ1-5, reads DGGITQSPKYLFRKEGQNVTLSCEQNLNHDAMYWYRQDPGQGLRLIYYSQIVNDFQKGDIAEGYSVSREKKESFPLTVTSAQKNPTAFYLCASSLAFNQPQHFGDGTRLSIL.

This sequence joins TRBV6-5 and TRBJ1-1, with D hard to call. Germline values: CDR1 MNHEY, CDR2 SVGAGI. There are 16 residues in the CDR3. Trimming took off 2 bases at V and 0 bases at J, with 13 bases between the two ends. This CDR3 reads CASSYREGRMNTEAFF. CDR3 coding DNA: TGTGCCAGCAGTTACAGGGAAGGACGCATGAACACTGAAGCTTTCTTT.

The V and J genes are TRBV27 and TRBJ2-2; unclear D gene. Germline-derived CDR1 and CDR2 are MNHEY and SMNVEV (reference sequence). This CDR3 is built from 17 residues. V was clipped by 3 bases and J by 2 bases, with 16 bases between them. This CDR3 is CASSFIWPPFNTGELFF. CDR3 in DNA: TGTGCCAGCAGTTTTATATGGCCACCCTTTAACACCGGGGAGCTGTTTTTT.

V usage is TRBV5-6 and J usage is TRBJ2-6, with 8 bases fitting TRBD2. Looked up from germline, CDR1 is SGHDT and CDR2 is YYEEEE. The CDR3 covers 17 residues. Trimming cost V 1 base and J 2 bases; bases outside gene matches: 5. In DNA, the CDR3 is TGTGCCAGCAGCTTGTTTCTAGCGGGTCCTGGGGCCAACGTCCTGACTTTC. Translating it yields CASSLFLAGPGANVLTF.

CDR3 DNA sequence: TGTGCCAGCAGTCCCGGGTCGACCCAGTACTTC. Translating it yields CASSPGSTQYF. The chain carries TRBV6-6 and TRBJ2-5; D gene unclear. The CDR3 extends over 11 amino acids. V lost 5 bases to trimming and J lost 7 bases, with 8 bases between them. Germline assignment: CDR1 MNHNY and CDR2 SVGAGI (reference sequence).

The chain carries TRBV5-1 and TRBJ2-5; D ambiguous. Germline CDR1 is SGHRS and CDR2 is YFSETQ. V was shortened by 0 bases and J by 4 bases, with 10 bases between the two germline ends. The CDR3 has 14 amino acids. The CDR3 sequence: CASSLGQISETQYF. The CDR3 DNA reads TGCGCCAGCAGCTTGGGGCAGATTTCAGAGACCCAGTACTTC.

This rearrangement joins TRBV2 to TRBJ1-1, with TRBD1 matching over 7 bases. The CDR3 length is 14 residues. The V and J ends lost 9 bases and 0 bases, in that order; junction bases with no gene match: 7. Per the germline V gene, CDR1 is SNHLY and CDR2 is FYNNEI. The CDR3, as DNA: TGTGCCAGAGGACAGGACGAACTGAACACTGAAGCTTTCTTT. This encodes CARGQDELNTEAFF.

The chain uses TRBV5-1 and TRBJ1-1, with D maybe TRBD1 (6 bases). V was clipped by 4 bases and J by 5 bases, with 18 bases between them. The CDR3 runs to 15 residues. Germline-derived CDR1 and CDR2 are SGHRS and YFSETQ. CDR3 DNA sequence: TGCGCCAGCAGCACGTACAGGGTAGGGGGAACTGAAGCTTTCTTT. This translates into CASSTYRVGGTEAFF.

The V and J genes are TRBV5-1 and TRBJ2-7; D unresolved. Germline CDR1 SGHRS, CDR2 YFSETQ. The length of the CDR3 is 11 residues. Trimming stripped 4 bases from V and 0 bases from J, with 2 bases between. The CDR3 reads CASSGSYEQYF. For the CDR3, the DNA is TGCGCCAGCAGCGGCTCCTACGAGCAGTACTTC.

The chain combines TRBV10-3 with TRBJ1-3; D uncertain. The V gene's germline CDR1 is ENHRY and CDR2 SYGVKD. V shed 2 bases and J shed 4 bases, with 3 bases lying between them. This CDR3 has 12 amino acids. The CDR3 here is CAISEIGNTIYF. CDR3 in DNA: TGTGCCATCAGTGAGATCGGAAACACCATATATTTT.

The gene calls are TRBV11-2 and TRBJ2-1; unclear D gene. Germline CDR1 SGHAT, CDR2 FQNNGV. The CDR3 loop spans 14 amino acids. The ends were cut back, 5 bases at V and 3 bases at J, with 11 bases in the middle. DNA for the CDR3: TGTGCCAGCAGCATAAGGACGGGCTACAATGAGCAGTTCTTC. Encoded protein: CASSIRTGYNEQFF.

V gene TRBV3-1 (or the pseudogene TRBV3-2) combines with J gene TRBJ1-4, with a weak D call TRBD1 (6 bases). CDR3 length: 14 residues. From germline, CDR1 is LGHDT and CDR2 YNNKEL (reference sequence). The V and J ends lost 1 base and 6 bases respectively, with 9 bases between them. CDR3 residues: CASSQAGADEKLFF. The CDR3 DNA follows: TGTGCCAGCAGCCAAGCAGGGGCTGATGAAAAACTGTTTTTT.